This TCR beta chain was documented in a study of graft-versus-host responses after intestinal transplantation. Whole-study context: Transplants were multivisceral, liver-intestinal, or isolated intestinal. Uniformly, recipients were administered anti-thymocyte globulin induction with subsequent tacrolimus and steroids for 3 to 4 years.

The starting material, graft tissue, was processed to release intraepithelial and lamina propria lymphocytes. Clones were sequenced by immunoSEQ multiplex PCR, and TCRdb holds only the in-frame ones, with some missing. The data hold 15,000 to 20,000 clones, with roughly 78% observed a single time. Study-level results: Allografts carried high graft-versus-host to host-versus-graft clonal ratios in patients having graft-donor T cell macrochimerism. In recipient marrow, GvH clones were found, and some appeared first in ileum or blood.

A remark on this clone: Its antigen remains unknown.

The input for sequencing was ileum tissue, taken roughly 100 days after intestinal transplant. The TCR was taken from a human patient who received an intestinal transplant, so some T cells may come from the graft donor.

The CDR3 spells CASSDTGGLIYNEQFF. CDR3 nucleotides: TGTGCCAGCAGTGATACAGGGGGCCTAATTTACAATGAGCAGTTCTTC. The rearrangement links TRBV28 to TRBJ2-1, with 9 bases lining up with TRBD1. With 5 bases clipped from V and 4 bases from J, the junction kept 9 bases outside the gene matches. This CDR3 is built from 16 residues. Germline lookup yields CDR1 MDHEN and CDR2 SYDVKM. The full variable domain, in which reference TRBV28 and TRBJ2-1 provide the parts outside the CDR3, is DVKVTQSSRYLVKRTGEKVFLECVQDMDHENMFWYRQDPGLGLRLIYFSYDVKMKEKGDIPEGYSVSREKKERFSLILESASTNQTSMYLCASSDTGGLIYNEQFFGPGTRLTVL.